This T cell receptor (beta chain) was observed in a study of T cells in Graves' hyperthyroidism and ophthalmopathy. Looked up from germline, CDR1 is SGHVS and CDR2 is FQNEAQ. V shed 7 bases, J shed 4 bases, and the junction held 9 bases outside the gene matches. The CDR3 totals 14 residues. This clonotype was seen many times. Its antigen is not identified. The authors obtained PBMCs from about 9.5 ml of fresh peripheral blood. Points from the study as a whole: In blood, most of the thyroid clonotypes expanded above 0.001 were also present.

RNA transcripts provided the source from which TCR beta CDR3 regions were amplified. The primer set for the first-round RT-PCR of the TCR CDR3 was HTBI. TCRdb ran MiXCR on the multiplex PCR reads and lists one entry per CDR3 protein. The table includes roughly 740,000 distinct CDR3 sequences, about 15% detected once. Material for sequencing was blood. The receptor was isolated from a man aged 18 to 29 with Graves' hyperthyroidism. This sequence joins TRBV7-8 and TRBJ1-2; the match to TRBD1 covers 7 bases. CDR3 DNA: TGTGCCAGCACCGAAGGGGGACAGAGCTATGGCTACACCTTC. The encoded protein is CASTEGGQSYGYTF.